The 19 T cell receptor beta chains below come from one sample, sequenced in a study of breast tumors, draining lymph nodes, adjacent tissues. Samples came from axillary lymph nodes draining the breast cancer. TCRdb re-analysed the multiplex PCR reads in MiXCR, keeping a single row per CDR3 protein. Of 200,000 to 300,000 distinct CDR3 sequences listed, roughly 31% are singletons. Sequenced input: axillary lymph node tissue. The source is a female donor with breast cancer. Some clones in this sample may be carry-over from other donors' samples.

This clonotype was recorded at least ten times. V is TRBV12-5 and J is TRBJ2-3; no reliable D call. This CDR3 region has 16 residues. V was trimmed by 0 bases and J by 2 bases, leaving 12 bases between them. CDR1 and CDR2 from the germline V gene are LGHNT and FRNRAP. In DNA form, the CDR3 reads TGTGCTAGTGGTTTGGTACATCTAGTGGTCACAGATACGCAGTATTTT. Translation: CASGLVHLVVTDTQYF.

This clonotype was picked up many times. This chain uses TRBV6-5 with TRBJ2-3, with a possible D match to TRBD2 (6 bases). In germline, CDR1 is MNHEY, CDR2 SVGAGI. The V gene lost 6 bases and the J gene lost 0 bases, with 13 bases spanning the gap. The CDR3 runs to 15 residues. CDR3 sequence (DNA): TGTGCCAGCAGCACACTCCGGGGGAGCACAGATACGCAGTATTTT. Protein: CASSTLRGSTDTQYF.

Concerning this clonotype itself: This may be a read error, as it is one base from a much larger clone. The V call is TRBV5-1, the J call TRBJ2-5, with D tentatively TRBD1 or TRBD2 (5 bases each). V was cut by 2 bases and J by 5 bases, with 16 bases left in between. The CDR3 has 15 amino acids. Germline loops: CDR1 SGHRS, CDR2 YFSETQ. The CDR3 spells CASSFGGTAHETQYF. In DNA, the CDR3 is TGCGCCAGCAGCTTCGGTGGGACGGCTCATGAGACCCAGTACTTC.

The rearrangement joins TRBV6-4 to TRBJ1-2; TRBD1 might be the D (5 bases). Germline-derived CDR1 and CDR2 are MRHNA and SNTAGT. The CDR3 consists of 13 residues. The V end was cut by 0 bases, the J end by 6 bases, with 8 bases between. The CDR3 coding sequence is TGTGCCAGCAGTGACTCGGGGCAGGATGGCTACACCTTC. It translates to CASSDSGQDGYTF.

This clonotype was seen ten or more times. The J gene is TRBJ2-7, the V gene TRBV10-2, with D possibly called TRBD1 or TRBD2 (5 bases each). This CDR3 is 13 amino acids long. The germline gives CDR1 WSHSY, CDR2 SAAADI. With 10 bases removed from V and 0 bases from J, the gap between germline ends came to 13 bases. The DNA for the CDR3 is TGCGCCACCTCGGGACGGGACTCCTACGAGCAGTACTTC. It encodes CATSGRDSYEQYF.

There are many counts of this clonotype. The rearrangement joins TRBV20-1 to TRBJ1-2, with 8 bases matching TRBD1. This CDR3 is 18 amino acids long. J was trimmed by 5 bases and V by 0 bases; bases with no gene match: 17. Germline-derived CDR1 and CDR2 are DFQATT and SNEGSKA (reference sequence). This CDR3 is CSARDYPRAGGVEYGYTF. The CDR3 region has the DNA TGCAGTGCTAGAGATTACCCCCGAGCAGGGGGCGTGGAGTATGGCTACACCTTC.

This clonotype occurred many times. V gene TRBV2 combines with J gene TRBJ2-1, with TRBD2 identical over 7 bases. The germline V gene has CDR1 SNHLY and CDR2 FYNNEI. Trimming removed 6 bases from V and 0 bases from J; junction bases left unmatched: 5. The CDR3 spans 15 residues. CDR3 DNA sequence: TGTGCCAGCAGAGGACTAGTGAGCTCCTACAATGAGCAGTTCTTC. The encoded protein is CASRGLVSSYNEQFF.

Details on this clonotype: Since no conserved phenylalanine or tryptophan closes the CDR3, a read error is the likely cause. No DNA is shown, since the ends of the CDR3 on it are uncertain; the CDR3 is the one TCRdb lists. The J gene is TRBJ2-2, the V gene TRBV2. A total of 9 residues make up the CDR3, ends included. Germline V CDR1 and CDR2: SNHLY, FYNNEI. CDR3 sequence: CASSEDRGG.

This clonotype was counted many times. The genes are TRBV20-1 and TRBJ2-1; TRBD2 matches at 8 bases. With V trimmed by 3 bases and J by 8 bases, 3 bases remained unmatched. Germline V gene lookup returns CDR1 DFQATT and CDR2 SNEGSKA (reference sequence). The length of the CDR3 is 12 residues. This chain's CDR3 is CSASFGGDEQFF. The DNA of the CDR3 is TGCAGTGCTAGCTTCGGGGGGGATGAGCAGTTCTTC.

The genes are TRBV29-1 and TRBJ2-1; a weak D match, TRBD2 (6 bases). Trimming cost V 7 bases and J 7 bases, with 17 bases left between them. Germline CDR1 and CDR2: SQVTM and ANQGSEA. The CDR3 is 13 residues long. The CDR3 DNA sequence: TGCAGCGCCGTGAAGGGAGGTGGGAATGAGCAGTTCTTC. Protein product: CSAVKGGGNEQFF.

The chain couples TRBV29-1 to TRBJ1-6, with 8 bases aligning to TRBD1. The CDR3 totals 15 residues. V shed 7 bases, J shed 2 bases, and the junction held 7 bases outside the gene matches. Germline V gene sequence: CDR1 SQVTM, CDR2 ANQGSEA. The CDR3 spells CSADRGEPYNSPLHF. The CDR3 coding sequence is TGCAGCGCCGACAGGGGAGAGCCCTATAATTCACCCCTCCACTTT.

This clonotype occurred once. A single base separates this from a much larger clone, so it may be a read error. The V and J genes are TRBV19 and TRBJ2-7, with D perhaps matching TRBD2 (5 bases). CDR3 length: 13 amino acids. Germline CDR1 LNHDA, CDR2 SQIVND (reference sequence). The CDR3 DNA reads as TGTACCAGTAGTATATCGGGGTTAACCGAGCAGTACTTC. Translated: CTSSISGLTEQYF.

CDR3 amino acids: CASRRGDSGRASTDTQYF. CDR3 nucleotides: TGTGCCAGCAGGCGTGGTGATAGCGGGAGGGCAAGCACAGATACGCAGTATTTT. V gene TRBV6-7 combines with J gene TRBJ2-3; 11 bases match TRBD2. TRBV6-7 is an open reading frame, and its role is uncertain. This CDR3 has 18 amino acids. The ends lost 6 bases at V and 0 bases at J; junction bases unmatched: 11.

On this clonotype itself: The junction shows a germline mismatch at one end, possibly a read error. The rearrangement joins TRBV12-3 or TRBV12-4 to TRBJ2-4; D remains unclear. This CDR3 region has 17 residues. Written as DNA, the CDR3 is TGTGCCTGCAGTTTATTAGGTATGGGATTAGCCAAAAACATTCAGTACTTC. It codes for CACSLLGMGLAKNIQYF.

In this sample, this clonotype turned up many times. J is TRBJ2-7 and V is TRBV29-1; D possibly uses TRBD1 or TRBD2 (7 bases each). Germline CDR1 reads SQVTM; CDR2 reads ANQGSEA. Trimming took 6 bases from V and 0 from J, leaving 21 bases between them. The CDR3 extends over 16 amino acids. This chain's CDR3 is CSVRGGTALPSYEQYF. DNA for the CDR3: TGCAGCGTCAGGGGGGGGACTGCCCTACCCTCCTACGAGCAGTACTTC.

This clonotype was seen ten or more times. The CDR3 loop reads CASSSFNRGGYTF. In nucleotides, the CDR3 is TGTGCCAGCAGCTCCTTCAACAGGGGGGGCTACACCTTC. This sequence joins TRBV7-9 and TRBJ1-2; 8 nucleotides match TRBD1. This CDR3 region has 13 residues. J gave up 8 bases and V 4 bases, and 6 bases lay outside the gene matches. Per germline, CDR1 SEHNR and CDR2 FQNEAQ (reference sequence).

This clonotype was picked up many times. This chain joins TRBV4-1 and TRBJ1-5; D may be TRBD1 (6 bases). The CDR3 is made up of 15 amino acids. Trimming took off 1 base at V and 2 bases at J, with 9 bases between the two ends. In germline, CDR1 is MGHRA, CDR2 YSYEKL. The CDR3: CASSQVRGGNQPQHF. For the CDR3, the DNA is TGCGCCAGCAGCCAAGTAAGGGGGGGCAATCAGCCCCAGCATTTT.

About this clonotype: This could be a read error, since a much larger clone is one nucleotide away. The J gene is TRBJ2-1, the V gene TRBV9, with D unclear. V lost 0 bases and J lost 2, with 9 bases in between. Germline assignment: CDR1 SGDLS and CDR2 YYNGEE. The CDR3 has 15 residues. The CDR3 coding sequence is TGTGCCAGCAGCGTAGTCGAAAGCCCCTACAATGAGCAGTTCTTC. This translates into CASSVVESPYNEQFF.

On this clonotype itself: Just one base apart from a much larger clone, this may be a read error. The chain combines TRBV4-1 with TRBJ1-2, with 7 positions matching TRBD1. The V gene's germline CDR1 is MGHRA and CDR2 YSYEKL. The CDR3 has 14 amino acids. The J segment lost 4 bases and the V segment lost 4 bases, leaving 6 bases of the junction unmatched. DNA for the CDR3: TGCGCCAGCAGCCGGGCGACAGGGTCCTATGGCTACACCTTC. As protein: CASSRATGSYGYTF.